These 20 T cell receptor beta chains were sequenced from one sample in a study of spatial heterogeneity in lung cancer (dated by TCRdb to between 2019 and 2020). The library relied on 5' RACE. Sequencing was performed on a NextSeq 500. TCRdb reprocessed the public reads (quality trimming at Q25 with fastp, clone calling with MiXCR) and kept in-frame beta chains. CDR3 protein duplicates are merged, each entry listing the most common genes and DNA. The sample table holds 80,000 to 95,000 distinct CDR3 sequences, of which about 9.4% were seen once. The ten largest clonotypes hold 6.9% of the sample. This sample's time point label indicates: sample taken at primary tumor resection. Without any cell sorting, TCR sequencing was performed on whole RNA extracted either from tumor and nontumor lung tissue or from cryopreserved PBMC samples. This material consisted of PBMCs, taken at surgery. These receptors were collected from a male donor with early-stage non-small cell lung cancer.

In its sample, this clonotype was seen a few times. This chain joins TRBV20-1 and TRBJ2-5, with 8 bases aligning to TRBD2. Germline V CDR1 and CDR2: DFQATT, SNEGSKA (reference sequence). With 6 bases clipped from V and 5 bases from J, the junction kept 5 bases outside the gene matches. There are 12 residues in the CDR3. The CDR3 reads CSARTSWETQYF. In DNA form, the CDR3 reads TGCAGTGCCAGGACTAGCTGGGAGACCCAGTACTTC.

This clonotype was picked up a small number of times. This rearrangement joins TRBV5-1 to TRBJ2-5, with a tentative D call TRBD2 (6 bases). This CDR3 is 14 amino acids long. Trimming left V 3 bases short and J 5 bases short, with 14 bases between. Germline CDR1 SGHRS, CDR2 YFSETQ. The CDR3 sequence: CASSSRAGIETQYF. In nucleotides, the CDR3 is TGCGCCAGCAGCTCTAGGGCGGGGATCGAGACCCAGTACTTC.

The chain joins TRBV15 to TRBJ2-7, with 7 bases lining up with TRBD1. The V and J ends lost 2 bases and 2 bases, in that order; junction bases with no gene match: 3. CDR3 size: 14 residues. Germline assignment: CDR1 LNHNV and CDR2 YYDKDF (reference sequence). The DNA for the CDR3 is TGTGCCACCAGCAGAAACAGGGGTCCCTACGAGCAGTACTTC. This codes for CATSRNRGPYEQYF.

This chain joins TRBV6-5 and TRBJ2-7, with D unresolved. The germline CDR1 and CDR2 sequences are MNHEY and SVGAGI. V gave up 2 bases and J gave up 3 bases, with 8 bases separating them. The CDR3 loop spans 13 amino acids. DNA of the CDR3: TGTGCCAGCAGTTACCGTTCAAACTACGAGCAGTACTTC. Encoded protein: CASSYRSNYEQYF.

This clonotype was detected a few times. A much larger clone lies a single base off, so this may be a read error. The CDR3 does not close with the conserved phenylalanine or tryptophan, likely indicating a read error. For the CDR3, the DNA is TGCGCCAGCAGTAGCGGGGCCAGGGATGAGCAGTTCTCC. Protein: CASSSGARDEQFS. The chain links TRBV4-3 to TRBJ2-1; TRBD2 matches 8 bases. Unmatched junction bases numbered 6, after V lost 6 bases and J lost 8 bases. The CDR3 consists of 13 residues. Germline assignment: CDR1 LGHNA and CDR2 YSLEER.

This chain connects TRBV7-2 to TRBJ2-4; TRBD1 might be the D (5 bases). Looked up from germline, CDR1 is SGHTA and CDR2 is FQGNSA. Deletions cut 3 bases from V and 2 bases from J, with 14 bases between. This CDR3 has 16 amino acids. The CDR3 is CASSLRQGGSKNIQYF. In nucleotides, the CDR3 is TGTGCCAGCAGCTTGAGGCAGGGTGGATCCAAAAACATTCAGTACTTC.

This clonotype was seen ten or more times. The chain links TRBV28 to TRBJ2-5; TRBD2 agrees at 10 bases. Looked up from germline, CDR1 is MDHEN and CDR2 is SYDVKM. The CDR3 runs 16 residues. V dropped 3 bases and J dropped 5; count of bases not matched to a gene: 9. The CDR3, as DNA: TGTGCCAGCAGTTTCCTCCCGGGACTAGCGAGGGAGACCCAGTACTTC. This encodes CASSFLPGLARETQYF.

This clonotype has ten or more counts. V is TRBV7-3 and J is TRBJ1-6; 8 nucleotides align to TRBD1. Germline CDR1 SGHTA, CDR2 FQGTGA. The CDR3 covers 15 residues. Trimming at V came to 6 bases and at J to 6 bases, leaving 7 bases not matched to a gene. In DNA, the CDR3 is TGTGCCAGCAGTCCCAATGGACAGGGTAATTCACCCCTCCACTTT. Translation: CASSPNGQGNSPLHF.

This clonotype was observed many times. The chain couples TRBV7-2 to TRBJ2-4; D may be TRBD1 (6 bases). CDR1 SGHTA and CDR2 FQGNSA come from the germline V gene. Trimming cost V 5 bases and J 8 bases, with 10 bases left between them. This CDR3 has 12 amino acids. The CDR3 spells CASSPPGDIQYF. The CDR3 region has the DNA TGTGCCAGCAGCCCCCCAGGGGACATTCAGTACTTC.

This sequence joins TRBV12-3 or TRBV12-4 and TRBJ2-3; D unresolved. The CDR3 loop spans 13 amino acids. Deletions cut 3 bases from V and 6 bases from J, with 10 bases between. CDR3 sequence: CASSFPNEDTQYF. The DNA for the CDR3 is TGTGCCAGCAGTTTTCCGAACGAGGATACGCAGTATTTT.

This clonotype was detected many times. The V and J genes are TRBV28 and TRBJ2-2; tentative D call: TRBD1 (6 bases). The CDR3 totals 14 residues. Trimming took 6 bases from V and 7 from J, leaving 15 bases between them. Looked up from germline, CDR1 is MDHEN and CDR2 is SYDVKM. The CDR3 loop is CASRIPQGHGELFF. Here the CDR3 DNA reads TGTGCCAGCAGGATTCCACAGGGTCACGGGGAGCTGTTTTTT.

The rearrangement joins TRBV20-1 to TRBJ2-3; no reliable D call. The CDR3 spans 15 residues. With 3 bases removed from V and 3 bases from J, the gap between germline ends came to 16 bases. Germline V gives CDR1 DFQATT, CDR2 SNEGSKA (reference sequence). Here the CDR3 DNA reads TGCAGTGCTAGGGTCTTCCGGACCGGGACAGATACGCAGTATTTT. The encoded protein is CSARVFRTGTDTQYF.

Ten or more counts support this clonotype. The chain joins TRBV2 to TRBJ1-2; D might be TRBD1 (5 bases). CDR1 is SNHLY, CDR2 FYNNEI, per germline. Trimming took off 8 bases at V and 0 bases at J, with 13 bases between the two ends. This CDR3 is 14 amino acids long. CDR3 residues: CASRVVTANYGYTF. The CDR3 bases are TGTGCCAGCCGAGTGGTGACAGCTAACTATGGCTACACCTTC. The full variable domain, completed using reference TRBV2 and TRBJ1-2, is EPEVTQTPSHQVTQMGQEVILRCVPISNHLYFYWYRQILGQKVEFLVSFYNNEISEKSEIFDDQFSVERPDGSNFTLKIRSTKLEDSAMYFCASRVVTANYGYTFGSGTRLTVV.

Many counts were recorded for this clonotype. The CDR3 coding sequence is TGTGCCAGCAGCGTAGCTATGCAGGGGGCGGATTACGAGCAGTACTTC. This encodes CASSVAMQGADYEQYF. The V gene is TRBV9, the J gene TRBJ2-7; 8 bases match TRBD1. The CDR3 is 16 amino acids. Per the germline V gene, CDR1 is SGDLS and CDR2 is YYNGEE. V shed 0 bases, J shed 4 bases, and the junction held 9 bases outside the gene matches. Drawing the rest from reference TRBV9 and TRBJ2-7, the complete variable domain is DSGVTQTPKHLITATGQRVTLRCSPRSGDLSVYWYQQSLDQGLQFLIQYYNGEERAKGNILERFSAQQFPDLHSELNLSSLELGDSALYFCASSVAMQGADYEQYFGPGTRLTVT.

The chain employs TRBV29-1 and TRBJ1-2; tentatively, D is TRBD1 (5 bases). The CDR3 is made up of 12 amino acids. Germline CDR1 reads SQVTM; CDR2 reads ANQGSEA. The V end was cut by 1 base, the J end by 5 bases, with 8 bases between. CDR3 loop: CSVEGREYGYTF. The CDR3 nucleotides are TGCAGCGTTGAAGGCAGGGAGTATGGCTACACCTTC.

The chain combines TRBV20-1 with TRBJ2-1, with TRBD2 as a possible D gene (5 bases). Between the trimmed V and J ends, which lost 0 bases and 7 bases, there was a span of 22 bases. The CDR3 contains 17 residues. The germline gives CDR1 DFQATT, CDR2 SNEGSKA (reference sequence). The CDR3 coding sequence is TGCAGTGCTAGAGACCTGGAGGCTAACGGGCCTCGGAATGAGCAGTTCTTC. This encodes CSARDLEANGPRNEQFF.

This clonotype was recorded many times. The V gene is TRBV29-1, the J gene TRBJ2-2; 7 nucleotides match TRBD1. CDR3 length: 12 amino acids. Germline V CDR1 and CDR2: SQVTM, ANQGSEA. Germline trimming cut 7 bases from V and 5 bases from J; bases unmatched to any gene: 4. CDR3 amino acids: CSGSGQTGELFF. DNA for the CDR3: TGCAGCGGTTCGGGACAGACCGGGGAGCTGTTTTTT.

This clonotype appeared many times. This rearrangement joins TRBV20-1 to TRBJ2-1, with TRBD2 matching 15 bases. Per germline, CDR1 DFQATT and CDR2 SNEGSKA (reference sequence). The CDR3 has 15 amino acids. The trim removed 3 bases at V and 4 bases at J, leaving 1 base unmatched. CDR3 residues: CSASGLAGGYNEQFF. The CDR3 bases are TGCAGTGCTAGTGGACTAGCGGGAGGGTACAATGAGCAGTTCTTC.

The rearrangement joins TRBV20-1 to TRBJ2-7; a possible D gene is TRBD1 (5 bases). V was pared by 6 bases and J by 7 bases, with 16 bases between. The CDR3 has 12 amino acids. Per germline, CDR1 DFQATT and CDR2 SNEGSKA (reference sequence). This CDR3 is CSAAEGAWEQYF. The CDR3 DNA reads TGCAGTGCCGCGGAAGGGGCCTGGGAGCAGTACTTC.

The chain has TRBV29-1 and TRBJ2-4; TRBD2 matches 13 bases. Germline V gives CDR1 SQVTM, CDR2 ANQGSEA. The CDR3 covers 16 residues. Losses at the gene ends were 3 bases for V and 3 bases for J; bases not matched to a gene: 5. CDR3 coding DNA: TGCAGCGTTGAGGTCGGACTAGCGGGAGTCAAAAACATTCAGTACTTC. Its translation is CSVEVGLAGVKNIQYF.